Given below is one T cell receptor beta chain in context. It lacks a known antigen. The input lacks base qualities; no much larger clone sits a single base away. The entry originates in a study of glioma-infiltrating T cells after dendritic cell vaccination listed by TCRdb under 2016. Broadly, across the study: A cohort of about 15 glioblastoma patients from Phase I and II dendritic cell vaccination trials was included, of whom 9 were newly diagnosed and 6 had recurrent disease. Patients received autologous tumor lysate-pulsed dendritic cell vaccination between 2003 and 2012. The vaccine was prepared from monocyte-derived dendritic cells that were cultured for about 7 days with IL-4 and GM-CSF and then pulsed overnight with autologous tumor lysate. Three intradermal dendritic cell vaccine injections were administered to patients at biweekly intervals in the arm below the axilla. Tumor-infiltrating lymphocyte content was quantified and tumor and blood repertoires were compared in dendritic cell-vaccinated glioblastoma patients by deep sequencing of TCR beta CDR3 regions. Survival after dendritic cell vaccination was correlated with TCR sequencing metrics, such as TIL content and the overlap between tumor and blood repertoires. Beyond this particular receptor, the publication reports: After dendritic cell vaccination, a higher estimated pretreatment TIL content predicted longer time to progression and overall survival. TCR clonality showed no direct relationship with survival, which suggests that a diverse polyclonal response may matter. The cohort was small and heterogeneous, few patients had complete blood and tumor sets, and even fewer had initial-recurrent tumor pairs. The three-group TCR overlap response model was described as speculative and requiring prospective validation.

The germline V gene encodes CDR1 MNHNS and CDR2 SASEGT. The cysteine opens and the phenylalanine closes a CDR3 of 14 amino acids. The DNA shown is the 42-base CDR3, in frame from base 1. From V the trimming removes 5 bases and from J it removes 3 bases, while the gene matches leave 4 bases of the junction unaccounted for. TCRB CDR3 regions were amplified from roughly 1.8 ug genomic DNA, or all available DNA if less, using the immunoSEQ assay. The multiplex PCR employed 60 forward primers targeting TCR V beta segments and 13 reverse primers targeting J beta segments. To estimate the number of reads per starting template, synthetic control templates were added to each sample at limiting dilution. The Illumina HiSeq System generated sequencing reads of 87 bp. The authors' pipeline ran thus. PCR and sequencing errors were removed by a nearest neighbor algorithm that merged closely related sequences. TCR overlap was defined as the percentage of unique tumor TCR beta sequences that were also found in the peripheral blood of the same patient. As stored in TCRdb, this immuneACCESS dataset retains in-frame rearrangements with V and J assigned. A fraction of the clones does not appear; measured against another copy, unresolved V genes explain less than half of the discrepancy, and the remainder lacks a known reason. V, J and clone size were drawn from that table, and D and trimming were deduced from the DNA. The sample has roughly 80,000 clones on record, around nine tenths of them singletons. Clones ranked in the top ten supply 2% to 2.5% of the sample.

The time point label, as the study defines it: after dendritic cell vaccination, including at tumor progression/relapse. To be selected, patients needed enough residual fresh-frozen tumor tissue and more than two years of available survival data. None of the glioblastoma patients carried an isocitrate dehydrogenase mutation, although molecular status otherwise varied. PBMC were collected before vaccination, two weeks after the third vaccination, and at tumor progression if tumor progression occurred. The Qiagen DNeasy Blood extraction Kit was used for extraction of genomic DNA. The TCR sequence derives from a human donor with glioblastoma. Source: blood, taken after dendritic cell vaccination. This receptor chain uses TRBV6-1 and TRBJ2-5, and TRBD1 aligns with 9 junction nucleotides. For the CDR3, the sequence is CASSPRTGEETQYF. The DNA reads TGTGCCAGCAGTCCTAGGACAGGGGAAGAGACCCAGTACTTC.